In this sample, the clone carrying this TCR beta chain turned up a few times. Its target is unknown. The table came from immunoSEQ multiplex PCR; TCRdb's copy has only in-frame clones and leaves some out. This table holds roughly 63,000 clones, about 90% found once. The data derive from a study of cytomegalovirus exposure and HLA in healthy donors. Study background: The 120 validation repertoires, a later analysis reported, used the same platform as the roughly 730 repertoires from the first cohort. Study findings and constraints: One later analysis, an examination of the 120 validation repertoires, found that first-cohort TCR clusters tended to co-occur in them. Most TCR sequences showed up rarely, but some public TCRs showed up in many donors.

CDR3 length equals 16 residues. V trimming: 4 bases; J trimming: 0 bases; junction bases outside the gene matches: 7. CDR1 is SGHRS and CDR2 is YFSETQ in the germline V gene. This chain connects TRBV5-1 to TRBJ2-3; 8 bases fit TRBD1. The TCR was taken from a woman aged 18-29 years in good health and CMV-seronegative. The specimen was PBMCs. The CDR3 loop is CASSGGRGQSTDTQYF. CDR3 DNA sequence: TGCGCCAGCAGCGGGGGCAGGGGGCAGAGCACAGATACGCAGTATTTT. The variable domain in full, completed from reference TRBV5-1 and TRBJ2-3, reads KAGVTQTPRYLIKTRGQQVTLSCSPISGHRSVSWYQQTPGQGLQFLFEYFSETQRNKGNFPGRFSGRQFSNSRSEMNVSTLELGDSALYLCASSGGRGQSTDTQYFGPGTRLTVL.